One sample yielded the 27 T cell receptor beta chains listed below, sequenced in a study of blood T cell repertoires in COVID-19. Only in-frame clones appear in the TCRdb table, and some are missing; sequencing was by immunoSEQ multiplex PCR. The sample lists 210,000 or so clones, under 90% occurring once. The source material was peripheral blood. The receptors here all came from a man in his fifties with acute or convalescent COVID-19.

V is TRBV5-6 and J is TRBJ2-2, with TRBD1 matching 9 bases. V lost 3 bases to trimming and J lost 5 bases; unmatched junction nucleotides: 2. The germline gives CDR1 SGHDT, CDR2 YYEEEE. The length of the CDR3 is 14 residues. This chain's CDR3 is CASSWTGVTGELFF. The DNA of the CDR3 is TGTGCCAGCAGCTGGACAGGGGTTACCGGGGAGCTGTTTTTT. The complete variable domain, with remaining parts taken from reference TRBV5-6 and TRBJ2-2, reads DAGVTQSPTHLIKTRGQQVTLRCSPKSGHDTVSWYQQALGQGPQFIFQYYEEEERQRGNFPDRFSGHQFPNYSSELNVNALLLGDSALYLCASSWTGVTGELFFGEGSRLTVL.

CDR3 in amino acids: CASSFRRDYGYTF. CDR3 bases: TGTGCCAGCAGCTTTCGGAGAGACTATGGCTACACCTTC. The chain recombines TRBV7-2 with TRBJ1-2; D unclear. Germline-derived CDR1 and CDR2 are SGHTA and FQGNSA. The CDR3 sequence is 13 residues long. V shed 3 bases and J shed 3 bases, with 8 bases lying between them.

In nucleotides, the CDR3 is TGTGCCAGCAGCCGCCCGGGACAGGGGGTTCCCGGGGAGCTGTTTTTT. The encoded protein is CASSRPGQGVPGELFF. The chain has TRBV7-3 and TRBJ2-2; TRBD1 matches at 11 bases. The CDR3 spans 16 residues. J gave up 6 bases and V 5 bases, and 8 bases lay outside the gene matches. Germline-derived CDR1 and CDR2 are SGHTA and FQGTGA.

In nucleotides, the CDR3 is TGTGCCAGCAGTGAATCGGGAACAGGGGGCTTTGAAGCTTTCTTT. It yields the protein CASSESGTGGFEAFF. The rearrangement uses TRBV25-1 and TRBJ1-1; 9 nucleotides line up with TRBD1. J lost 7 bases, V lost 1 base, and 7 bases had no gene match. The germline V gene has CDR1 MGHDK and CDR2 SYGVNS. The CDR3 has 15 residues.

CDR3 sequence reads: CASRDGQDNTGELFF. CDR3 coding DNA: TGTGCCAGCAGGGATGGACAGGATAACACCGGGGAGCTGTTTTTT. The V and J genes are TRBV5-4 and TRBJ2-2; 7 nucleotides line up with TRBD1. V shed 5 bases and J 2 bases; nucleotides not matched to a gene: 6. CDR3 length: 15 amino acids. CDR1 is SGHNT and CDR2 is YYREEE in the germline V gene (reference sequence).

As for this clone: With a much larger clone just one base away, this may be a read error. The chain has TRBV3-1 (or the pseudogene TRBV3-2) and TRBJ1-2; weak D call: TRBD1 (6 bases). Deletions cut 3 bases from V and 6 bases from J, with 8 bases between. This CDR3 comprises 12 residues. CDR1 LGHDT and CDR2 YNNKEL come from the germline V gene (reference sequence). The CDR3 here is CASSHQGNGYTF. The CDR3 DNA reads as TGTGCCAGCAGCCACCAGGGGAATGGCTACACCTTC.

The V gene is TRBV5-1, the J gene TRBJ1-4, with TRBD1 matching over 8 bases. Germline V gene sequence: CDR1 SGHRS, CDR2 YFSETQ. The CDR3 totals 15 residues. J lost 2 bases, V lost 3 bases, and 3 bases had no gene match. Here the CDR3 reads CASSSRQGTNEKLFF. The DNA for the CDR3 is TGCGCCAGCAGCTCAAGACAGGGGACTAATGAAAAACTGTTTTTT.

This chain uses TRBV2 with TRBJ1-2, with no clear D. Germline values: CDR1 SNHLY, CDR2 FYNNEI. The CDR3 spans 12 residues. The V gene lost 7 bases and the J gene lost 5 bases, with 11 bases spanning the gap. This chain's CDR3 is CASTSEVYGYTF. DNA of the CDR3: TGTGCCAGCACCTCGGAGGTGTATGGCTACACCTTC.

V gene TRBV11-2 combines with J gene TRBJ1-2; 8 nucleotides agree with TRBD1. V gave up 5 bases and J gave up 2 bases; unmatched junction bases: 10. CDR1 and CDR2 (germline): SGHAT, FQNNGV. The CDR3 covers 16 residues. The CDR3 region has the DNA TGTGCCAGCAGCCCCTCGGGGACAGGAAACAACTATGGCTACACCTTC. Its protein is CASSPSGTGNNYGYTF.

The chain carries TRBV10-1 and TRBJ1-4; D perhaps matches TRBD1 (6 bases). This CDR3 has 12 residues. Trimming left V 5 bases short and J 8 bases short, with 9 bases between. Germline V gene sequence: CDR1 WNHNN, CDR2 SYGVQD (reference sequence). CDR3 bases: TGCGCCAGCAGTAGGGACAAAGAAAAACTGTTTTTT. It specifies CASSRDKEKLFF.

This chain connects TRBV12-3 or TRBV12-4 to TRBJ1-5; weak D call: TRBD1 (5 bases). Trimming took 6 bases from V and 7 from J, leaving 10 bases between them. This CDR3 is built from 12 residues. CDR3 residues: CASSGGSQPQHF. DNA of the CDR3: TGTGCCAGCAGCGGGGGGTCCCAGCCCCAGCATTTT.

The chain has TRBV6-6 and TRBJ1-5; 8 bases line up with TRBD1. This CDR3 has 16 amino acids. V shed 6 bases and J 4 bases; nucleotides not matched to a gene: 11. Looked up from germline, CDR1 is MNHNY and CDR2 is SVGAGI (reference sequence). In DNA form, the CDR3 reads TGTGCCAGCAGCTTAATCGGACAGGGCGGAAATCAGCCCCAGCATTTT. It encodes CASSLIGQGGNQPQHF.

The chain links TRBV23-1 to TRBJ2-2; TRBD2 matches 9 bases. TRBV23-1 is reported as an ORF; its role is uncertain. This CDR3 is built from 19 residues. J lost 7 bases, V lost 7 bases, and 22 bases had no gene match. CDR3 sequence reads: CASITLSARGGLMGGELFF. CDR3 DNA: TGCGCCAGCATTACGCTTTCGGCGCGGGGGGGCCTTATGGGCGGGGAGCTGTTTTTT.

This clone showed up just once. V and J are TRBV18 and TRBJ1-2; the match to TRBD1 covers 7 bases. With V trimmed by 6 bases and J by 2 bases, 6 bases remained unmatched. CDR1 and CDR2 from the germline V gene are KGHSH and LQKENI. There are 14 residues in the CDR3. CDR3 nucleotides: TGTGCCAGCTCCCTGGGACAGAGAAACTATGGCTACACCTTC. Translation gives CASSLGQRNYGYTF.

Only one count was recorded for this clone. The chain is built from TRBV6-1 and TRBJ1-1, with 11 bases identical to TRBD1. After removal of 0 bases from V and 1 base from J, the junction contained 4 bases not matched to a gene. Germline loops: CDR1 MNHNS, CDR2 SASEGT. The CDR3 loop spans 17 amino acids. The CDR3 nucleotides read TGTGCCAGCAGTGAAGCGGGACAGGGGGTGTCGAACACTGAAGCTTTCTTT. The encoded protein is CASSEAGQGVSNTEAFF.

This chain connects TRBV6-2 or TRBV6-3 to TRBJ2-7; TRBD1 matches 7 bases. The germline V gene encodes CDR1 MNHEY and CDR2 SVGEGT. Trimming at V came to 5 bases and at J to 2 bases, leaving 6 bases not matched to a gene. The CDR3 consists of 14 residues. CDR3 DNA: TGTGCCAGCAGTCTATGGGGACAGACCTACGAGCAGTACTTC. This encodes CASSLWGQTYEQYF.

CDR3 bases: TGTGCCAGCAGAAATGAACTAGGGGAGGGTCAGCCCCAGCATTTT. Protein sequence: CASRNELGEGQPQHF. The gene calls are TRBV2 and TRBJ1-5, with D possibly TRBD1 on 5 matching bases. The germline V gene has CDR1 SNHLY and CDR2 FYNNEI. This CDR3 contains 15 residues. V shed 6 bases and J shed 6 bases, with 18 bases lying between them. Full variable domain (missing parts from reference TRBV2 and TRBJ1-5): EPEVTQTPSHQVTQMGQEVILRCVPISNHLYFYWYRQILGQKVEFLVSFYNNEISEKSEIFDDQFSVERPDGSNFTLKIRSTKLEDSAMYFCASRNELGEGQPQHFGDGTRLSIL.

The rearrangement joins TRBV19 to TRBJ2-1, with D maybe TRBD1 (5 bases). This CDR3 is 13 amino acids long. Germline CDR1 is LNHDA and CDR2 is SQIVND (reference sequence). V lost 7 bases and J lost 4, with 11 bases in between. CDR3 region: CASTETDYNEQFF. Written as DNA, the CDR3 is TGTGCCAGTACAGAGACAGATTACAATGAGCAGTTCTTC. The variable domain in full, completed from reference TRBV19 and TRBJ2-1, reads DGGITQSPKYLFRKEGQNVTLSCEQNLNHDAMYWYRQDPGQGLRLIYYSQIVNDFQKGDIAEGYSVSREKKESFPLTVTSAQKNPTAFYLCASTETDYNEQFFGPGTRLTVL.

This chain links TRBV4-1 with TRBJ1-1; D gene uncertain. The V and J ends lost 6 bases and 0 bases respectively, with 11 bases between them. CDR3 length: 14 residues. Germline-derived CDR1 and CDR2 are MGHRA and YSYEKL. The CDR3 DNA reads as TGCGCCAGCAGATATGAACAGCTGAACACTGAAGCTTTCTTT. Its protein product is CASRYEQLNTEAFF.

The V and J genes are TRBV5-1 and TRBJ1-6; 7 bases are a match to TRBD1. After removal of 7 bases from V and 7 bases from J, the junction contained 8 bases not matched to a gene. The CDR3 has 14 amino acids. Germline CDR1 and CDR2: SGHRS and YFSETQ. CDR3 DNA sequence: TGCGCCAGCGCCAGGGGGGTGCTGAATTCACCCCTCCACTTT. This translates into CASARGVLNSPLHF. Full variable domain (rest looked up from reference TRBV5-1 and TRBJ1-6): KAGVTQTPRYLIKTRGQQVTLSCSPISGHRSVSWYQQTPGQGLQFLFEYFSETQRNKGNFPGRFSGRQFSNSRSEMNVSTLELGDSALYLCASARGVLNSPLHFGNGTRLTVT.

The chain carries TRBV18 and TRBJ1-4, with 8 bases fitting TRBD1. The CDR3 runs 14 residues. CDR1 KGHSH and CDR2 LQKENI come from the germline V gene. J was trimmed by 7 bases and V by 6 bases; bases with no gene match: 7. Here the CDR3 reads CASSSDRDGEKLFF. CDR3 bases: TGTGCCAGCTCCTCGGACAGGGATGGTGAAAAACTGTTTTTT.

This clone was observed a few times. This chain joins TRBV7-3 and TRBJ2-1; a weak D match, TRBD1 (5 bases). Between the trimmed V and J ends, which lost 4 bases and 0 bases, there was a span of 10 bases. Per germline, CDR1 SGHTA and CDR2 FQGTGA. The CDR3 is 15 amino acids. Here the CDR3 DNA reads TGTGCCAGCAGCTCCGACAGTAACTCCTACAATGAGCAGTTCTTC. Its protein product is CASSSDSNSYNEQFF.

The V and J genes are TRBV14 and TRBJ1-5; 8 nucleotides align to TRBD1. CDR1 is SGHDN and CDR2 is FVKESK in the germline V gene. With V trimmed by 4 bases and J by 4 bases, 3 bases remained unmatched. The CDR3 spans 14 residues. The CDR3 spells CASSRTGPNQPQHF. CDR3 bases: TGTGCCAGCAGCCGGACAGGGCCGAATCAGCCCCAGCATTTT.

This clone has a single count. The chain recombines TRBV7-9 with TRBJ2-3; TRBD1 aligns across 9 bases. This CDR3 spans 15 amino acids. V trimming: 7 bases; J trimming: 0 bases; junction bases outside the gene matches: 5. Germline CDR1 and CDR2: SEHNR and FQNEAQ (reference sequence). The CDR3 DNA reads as TGTGCCAGCACCCCGGGACAGGGTAGCACAGATACGCAGTATTTT. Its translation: CASTPGQGSTDTQYF.

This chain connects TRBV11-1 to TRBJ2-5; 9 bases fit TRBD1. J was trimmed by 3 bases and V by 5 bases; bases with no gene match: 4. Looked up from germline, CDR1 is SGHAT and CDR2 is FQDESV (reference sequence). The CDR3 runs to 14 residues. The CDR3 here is CASSLQGAKETQYF. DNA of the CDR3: TGTGCCAGCAGCCTACAGGGGGCCAAAGAGACCCAGTACTTC.

CDR3 protein: CASSSKDRGRVAFF. The CDR3 DNA follows: TGTGCCAGCAGTTCCAAAGACAGGGGAAGGGTAGCTTTCTTT. The chain employs TRBV6-5 and TRBJ1-1, with TRBD1 matching 8 bases. Germline CDR1 MNHEY, CDR2 SVGAGI. V dropped 4 bases and J dropped 10; count of bases not matched to a gene: 11. This CDR3 comprises 14 residues.

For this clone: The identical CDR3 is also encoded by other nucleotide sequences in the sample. CDR3 in DNA: TGTGCCAGCAGCCAAGGAGGTGGCTACACCTTC. As protein: CASSQGGGYTF. This chain joins TRBV3-1 (or the pseudogene TRBV3-2) and TRBJ1-2; D is unclear. This CDR3 has 11 amino acids. CDR1 is LGHDT, CDR2 YNNKEL, per germline (reference sequence). V was trimmed by 1 base and J by 7 bases, leaving 4 bases between them.